This entry concerns a single TCR beta chain. The source of the sample is a study of blood T cell repertoires in COVID-19. Study as a whole: Sample material is recorded as cDNA or gDNA derived from T cells, B-cell-depleted T cells, or PBMCs.

CDR1 and CDR2 from the germline V gene are SGHNT and YYREEE (reference sequence). The CDR3 length is 14 residues. With 0 bases removed from V and 5 bases from J, the gap between germline ends came to 11 bases. Here immunoSEQ multiplex PCR was the method, and the copy in TCRdb shows in-frame clones only, minus some. This sample carries more than 95,000 clones, almost 70% of them seen once, and the ten largest clones take under 2.5%. V and J are TRBV5-4 and TRBJ2-5; possibly TRBD2 for D (5 bases). Sequencing was carried out using peripheral blood. The clonotype comes from a woman aged 70-85 years with acute or convalescent COVID-19. The CDR3 DNA sequence: TGTGCCAGCAGCTTGGTGGGAGTCCGGGAGACCCAGTACTTC. This encodes CASSLVGVRETQYF.